This T cell receptor (beta chain) was identified during a study of Graves' ophthalmopathy and Graves' hyperthyroidism. Background on the study: No ophthalmopathy within 18 months of follow-up signified stable hyperthyroidism. General observations from the study: Sensitivity of roughly 88% and specificity of roughly 80% were achieved when a 13-signature model separated ophthalmopathy from stable hyperthyroidism.

The CDR3 has 15 residues. Germline assignment: CDR1 SQVTM and CDR2 ANQGSEA. V was clipped by 0 bases and J by 4 bases, with 15 bases between them. A note on this clonotype: Its antigen is undetermined.

Only newly diagnosed hyperthyroidism patients aged 18 to 65, with under 2 months' duration, were enrolled. Clinical symptoms, serum thyroxine, TRAb, thyroid ultrasound and orbital computed tomography determined diagnosis. As the template, RNA transcripts were used to amplify TCR beta CDR3 regions. After a first-round RT-PCR with HTBI primers, a second-round multiplex PCR was run. TCRdb independently ran MiXCR on the multiplex PCR reads; one entry per CDR3 protein. The sample lists 900,000 to 1,200,000 distinct CDR3 sequences, 35% to 45% occurring once. The sample was peripheral blood or thyroid tissue (not recorded which). This sequence originates from an adult man with Graves' hyperthyroidism. This sequence joins TRBV29-1 and TRBJ1-2, with D unclear. The chain's CDR3 is CSVEDRGTSFYGYTF. CDR3 sequence (DNA): TGCAGCGTTGAAGATCGGGGAACGAGCTTCTATGGCTACACCTTC.